This section outlines one T cell receptor beta chain sequence together with its context. The data originate from a study of blood T cell repertoires in COVID-19. Authors' processing steps: Scientists estimated how many nucleated cells there were by amplifying reference gene primers. The table came from immunoSEQ multiplex PCR; TCRdb's copy has only in-frame clones and leaves some out. V, J and clone size were drawn from that table, and D and trimming were deduced from the DNA. The sample has 95,000 to 150,000 clones; just over 85% are singletons. Trimming shortened V by 3 bases and J by 6 bases, and 9 bases separated the two germline ends. There are 13 residues in the CDR3. The germline CDR1 and CDR2 sequences are MNHEY and SMNVEV (reference sequence).

V usage is TRBV27 and J usage is TRBJ2-1; D unresolved. The TCR originated in a woman between 45 and 60 years old with active or convalescent COVID-19. The material sequenced was peripheral blood. The CDR3, as DNA: TGTGCCAGCAGTTTTGGCAGATCCAATGAGCAGTTCTTC. Translated: CASSFGRSNEQFF.